The rows below give T cell receptor beta chains drawn from one sample of a study of blood T cell repertoires in COVID-19. Repertoires were generated with immunoSEQ multiplex PCR, while TCRdb's copy carries only in-frame clones and drops some. The sample has 200,000 to 250,000 clones, about four fifths seen once; the top ten hold under 10%. Input material: peripheral blood. These receptors were collected from a woman over 75 with COVID-19, enrolled during active disease. Both conserved end residues are part of each CDR3. The D gene is left open where the match is weak. A row's size may be missing; if present it is once, few, many or a size class.

j_call | v_call | d_call | clone_size | cdr3_nt | cdr3_aa
TRBJ1-3 | TRBV6-2/TRBV6-3 | TRBD1 | . | TGTGCCAGCAGTCGGACAGGAGGAAACACCATATATTTT | CASSRTGGNTIYF
TRBJ2-4 | TRBV7-3 | TRBD1 | . | TGTGCCAGCAGCTTAGGGACAGGGGTCATTCAGTACTTC | CASSLGTGVIQYF
TRBJ2-3 | TRBV11-2 | TRBD2 | . | TGTGCCAGCAGCTTCACTCTAGCGGGGGGCGGGATAGATACGCAGTATTTT | CASSFTLAGGGIDTQYF
TRBJ2-7 | TRBV6-2/TRBV6-3 | . | . | TGTGCCAGCAGTTACTCTTCTAGCGCCTACTCCTACGAGCAGTACTTC | CASSYSSSAYSYEQYF
TRBJ1-1 | TRBV18 | TRBD1 | once | TGTGCCAGCTCACCGTCAGGGGGCAGGAGCACTGAAGCTTTCTTT | CASSPSGGRSTEAFF
TRBJ2-7 | TRBV19 | TRBD1 | . | TGTGCCAGTAACCAGCCGGGACAGGGGAACGAGCAGTACTTC | CASNQPGQGNEQYF
TRBJ1-2 | TRBV6-5 | TRBD1 | . | TGTGCCAGCAGGTCAACGGGACAGGGGCGGTATGGCTACACCTTC | CASRSTGQGRYGYTF
TRBJ1-5 | TRBV5-5 | TRBD1 | . | TGTGCCAGCAGCCCGAGGGGTGTGGGGACAGGGGGATGGGGCAATCAGCCCCAGCATTTT | CASSPRGVGTGGWGNQPQHF
TRBJ2-5 | TRBV6-5 | . | . | TGTGCCAGCAGCGGGGGTGGAAAGACCCAGTACTTC | CASSGGGKTQYF
TRBJ2-7 | TRBV18 | . | few | TGTGCCAGCTCACCTCTGGGCGGGGAATACTCCTACGAGCAGTACTTC | CASSPLGGEYSYEQYF
TRBJ1-2 | TRBV18 | . | . | TGTGCCAGCTCACCACGAGAGGAGGATGGCTACACCTTC | CASSPREEDGYTF
TRBJ1-3 | TRBV9 | . | . | TGTGCCAGCAGCACGGGAGAGGACACCTTCTCTGGAAACACCATATATTTT | CASSTGEDTFSGNTIYF
TRBJ1-3 | TRBV15 | . | . | TGTGCCACCAGCAGACCTGAGGAGGACACCATATATTTT | CATSRPEEDTIYF
TRBJ1-5 | TRBV5-8 | TRBD1 | . | TGTGCCAGCAGCTGGGGACAGCATAATCAGCCCCAGCATTTT | CASSWGQHNQPQHF
TRBJ2-7 | TRBV27 | TRBD2 | . | TGTGCCAGCAGCCTGGGACTAGCGGGACGTTACGAGCAGTACTTC | CASSLGLAGRYEQYF